The 10 T cell receptor beta chains below come from one sample, sequenced in a study of cytomegalovirus exposure and HLA in healthy donors. The PCR contained 60 Vbeta and 13 Jbeta primers. Profiled with immunoSEQ multiplex PCR; TCRdb holds only in-frame clones, not every one. This table has some 44,000 clones, roughly nine tenths appearing once. Sequencing input: PBMCs. All receptors come from a woman between 40 and 55 years old in good health and CMV-seropositive.

The chain joins TRBV7-6 to TRBJ2-3, with 7 bases identical to TRBD2. CDR1 SGHVS and CDR2 FNYEAQ come from the germline V gene. The CDR3 contains 15 residues. Trimming cost V 1 base and J 8 bases; bases outside gene matches: 9. The CDR3 DNA reads as TGTGCCAGCAGCTTAGAGTCCAGCGGGGTGGGTACGCAGTATTTT. Translation: CASSLESSGVGTQYF.

V usage is TRBV15 and J usage is TRBJ2-7; 8 bases match TRBD1. V lost 0 bases, J lost 7 bases, and 5 bases stayed unmatched. CDR1 and CDR2 from the germline V gene are LNHNV and YYDKDF (reference sequence). The CDR3 is 14 residues long. The CDR3 coding sequence is TGTGCCACCAGCAGAGACAGGGGGCTCGAAGAGCAGTACTTC. Amino acids: CATSRDRGLEEQYF.

This sequence joins TRBV2 and TRBJ1-2, with 7 bases that match TRBD1. The V and J ends lost 6 bases and 2 bases, in that order; junction bases with no gene match: 6. CDR1 is SNHLY, CDR2 FYNNEI, per germline. This CDR3 is 14 amino acids long. For the CDR3, the DNA is TGTGCCAGCAGATGGGACAGCAACAACTATGGCTACACCTTC. It codes for CASRWDSNNYGYTF.

This chain joins TRBV19 and TRBJ1-2, with TRBD1 matching over 12 bases. The CDR3 consists of 16 residues. Per germline, CDR1 LNHDA and CDR2 SQIVND (reference sequence). CDR3 region: CAVSPSGTGGTYGYTF. As DNA, the CDR3 is TGTGCTGTATCCCCCTCCGGGACAGGGGGCACCTATGGCTACACCTTC. Based on the CDR3 plus reference TRBV19 and TRBJ1-2, the full variable domain is DGGITQSPKYLFRKEGQNVTLSCEQNLNHDAMYWYRQDPGQGLRLIYYSQIVNDFQKGDIAEGYSVSREKKESFPLTVTSAQKNPTAFYLCAVSPSGTGGTYGYTFGSGTRLTVV.

This rearrangement joins TRBV16 to TRBJ1-3; D gene unclear. Trimming took off 2 bases at V and 8 bases at J, with 10 bases between the two ends. This CDR3 region has 13 residues. CDR1 and CDR2 (germline): KGHSY, FQNENV. The CDR3 is CASSQGRRDTIYF. The CDR3 region has the DNA TGTGCCAGCAGCCAAGGACGGCGGGACACCATATATTTT.

J is TRBJ2-3 and V is TRBV7-9; no clear D gene. Germline V gene data show CDR1 as SEHNR and CDR2 as FQNEAQ (reference sequence). The CDR3 consists of 15 residues. Between the trimmed V and J ends, which lost 0 bases and 0 bases, there was a span of 7 bases. The CDR3 here is CASSLARLSTDTQYF. The DNA for the CDR3 is TGTGCCAGCAGCTTAGCGCGGCTTAGCACAGATACGCAGTATTTT.

The rearrangement links TRBV5-1 to TRBJ2-2; D gene uncertain. Germline values: CDR1 SGHRS, CDR2 YFSETQ. This CDR3 spans 15 amino acids. V was shortened by 4 bases and J by 2 bases, with 12 bases between the two germline ends. For the CDR3, the DNA is TGCGCCAGCAGCCCCCGTGGTCTAAACACCGGGGAGCTGTTTTTT. It translates to CASSPRGLNTGELFF.

The rearrangement links TRBV6-5 to TRBJ1-3, with 7 positions matching TRBD1. V was clipped by 6 bases and J by 3 bases; unmatched bases: 2. The germline CDR1 and CDR2 sequences are MNHEY and SVGAGI. CDR3 size: 13 residues. In nucleotides, the CDR3 is TGTGCCAGCAGCCCAGGGGGTGGAAACACCATATATTTT. Translation gives CASSPGGGNTIYF.

To note about this clone: Compared with germline, one end of the junction differs, possibly owing to a read error. The chain recombines TRBV7-7 with TRBJ2-3; maybe TRBD2 (6 bases). Germline CDR1 reads SSHAT; CDR2 reads FNYEAQ (reference sequence). This CDR3 spans 15 amino acids. CDR3 in amino acids: CASSLNGLHTDTQYF. CDR3 coding DNA: TGTGCTAGCAGCTTAAACGGACTACACACAGATACGCAGTATTTT.

The rearrangement uses TRBV27 and TRBJ2-7; D unclear. Looked up from germline, CDR1 is MNHEY and CDR2 is SMNVEV (reference sequence). The V end lost 3 bases, the J end lost 2 bases, and 11 bases lay between the germline ends. This CDR3 region has 14 residues. The CDR3 DNA reads TGTGCCAGCAGTTTCACAGCCCGCCCCTACGAGCAGTACTTC. It is translated as CASSFTARPYEQYF.